Reported below is one T cell receptor (beta chain). Its matching antigen is unknown. With V trimmed by 2 bases and J by 5 bases, 4 bases remained unmatched. CDR1 and CDR2 from the germline V gene are PRHDT and FYEKMQ (reference sequence). The CDR3 is made up of 15 amino acids. Blood got drawn at baseline, again on cycle 4 day 1, and then on cycle 7 day 1. This entry belongs to a study of OX40 agonist ivuxolimab in advanced cancers. Overall study: Under the entry rules, prior anti-PD-1, anti-PD-L1 or anti-CTLA-4 therapy was allowed, and 35% to 40% had some. Three patients responded partially, comprising one with hepatocellular carcinoma and two with cutaneous melanoma.

Using immunoSEQ multiplex PCR, the repertoire was profiled, and TCRdb retains in-frame clones only, with some absent. The table records under 20,000 clones, 80% to 90% of them present only once. General study results and limits: CD4+ T cells averaged fewer expanded clones than CD8+ T cells.

This receptor was obtained from an adult with an advanced solid tumor such as melanoma, head and neck, liver or kidney cancer. J is TRBJ2-2 and V is TRBV13; 8 positions match TRBD2. Here the sequenced sample was CD4+ or CD8+ T cells sorted from blood, taken in a trial of the OX40 agonist ivuxolimab. DNA for the CDR3: TGTGCCAGCAGCTTAACTAGCGGACGGACCGGGGAGCTGTTTTTT. This gives the protein CASSLTSGRTGELFF. The full variable domain, completed using reference TRBV13 and TRBJ2-2, is AAGVIQSPRHLIKEKRETATLKCYPIPRHDTVYWYQQGPGQDPQFLISFYEKMQSDKGSIPDRFSAQQFSDYHSELNMSSLELGDSALYFCASSLTSGRTGELFFGEGSRLTVL.